Listed below are T cell receptor beta chains from one sample, sequenced in a study of Ad26.COV2.S vaccination and SARS-CoV-2 variants. The table came from immunoSEQ multiplex PCR; TCRdb's copy has only in-frame clones and leaves some out. The sample lists 200,000 to 250,000 clones, around 87% occurring once. The sequences come from peripheral blood, collected in a trial of Ad26.COV2.S vaccine versus placebo. These receptors originate from a person aged 18-65 years who received the Ad26.COV2.S COVID-19 vaccine or a placebo. The CDR3 runs from the conserved cysteine through the conserved F or W. Clone size appears in some rows only: once, few, many, or a class for an expanded clone.

CASSLKGGSTDTQYF	NA	TRBV7-9	TRBJ2-3
CASSPTESYEQYF	NA	TRBV4-2	TRBJ2-7
CASSYSAASSSYEQYF	NA	TRBV6-5	TRBJ2-7
CASSATLAVSTDTQYF	NA	TRBV2	TRBJ2-3
CASLSGPYEQYF	NA	TRBV28	TRBJ2-7
CASSLDLLGGYQETQYF	NA	TRBV5-1	TRBJ2-5
CASTGLSYNEQFF	once	TRBV19	TRBJ2-1
CSASGRGSGNTIYF	NA	TRBV20-1	TRBJ1-3
CASSTPGGGYTF	NA	TRBV6-5	TRBJ1-2
CASSPSTGAGYNQPQHF	NA	TRBV28	TRBJ1-5
CASSTSPAGGTDTQYF	NA	TRBV11-1	TRBJ2-3
CASSYSISGQLYNEQFF	NA	TRBV6-2/TRBV6-3	TRBJ2-1
CASSQRQGAGANVLTF	NA	TRBV14	TRBJ2-6
CAWSVRPGGEKLFF	few	TRBV30	TRBJ1-4
CASSPSRRSGYTF	NA	TRBV6-5	TRBJ1-2
CASSQGLTNEKLFF	NA	TRBV7-2	TRBJ1-4
CASSQSRFNAYEQYF	NA	TRBV4-3	TRBJ2-7
CATQRAGSTDTQYF	NA	TRBV28	TRBJ2-3
CAINPTSGGPGSYNEQFF	NA	TRBV10-3	TRBJ2-1
CASSFGSLETQYF	NA	TRBV6-5	TRBJ2-5